This TCR beta chain appears in the sequencing data of a study of T cell repertoires in cytomegalovirus infection. This clonotype was observed at least ten times. Antigen specificity is unknown. TCRdb itself ran the reads through MiXCR, one entry per CDR3 protein. The profile shows 49,000 or so distinct CDR3 sequences, around 18% of them singletons. Source: CD8+ T cells from cultured PBMCs, taken from culture after CMV antigen stimulation. This clonotype was sampled from a human donor in good health (CMV status not recorded). Some clones in this sample may be carry-over from other donors' samples.

CDR3: CSARVMTGLKQFF. The CDR3 region has the DNA TGCAGTGCTAGAGTAATGACAGGGTTAAAGCAGTTCTTC. The chain couples TRBV20-1 to TRBJ2-1, with TRBD1 identical over 7 bases. J was trimmed by 11 bases and V by 1 base; bases with no gene match: 8. The germline V gene has CDR1 DFQATT and CDR2 SNEGSKA (reference sequence). There are 13 residues in the CDR3.